This is a list of T cell receptor beta chains from one sample in a study of cytomegalovirus exposure and HLA in healthy donors. TCRdb's copy holds only in-frame clones and misses some; the assay was immunoSEQ multiplex PCR. This repertoire shows approximately 130,000 clones, roughly 77% found once; its top ten account for roughly 2%. The sequencing input was PBMCs. The receptors originated from a man aged 18 to 29 in good health and CMV-seronegative. Both conserved end residues are part of each CDR3. Clone size is stated in some rows and not others, as once, few, many or a class when expanded.

-,TRBV7-9,TRBJ2-2,CASSLVQIFAGELFF
-,TRBV18,TRBJ2-3,CASSPTGSTDTQYF
-,TRBV7-9,TRBJ2-7,CSSSFSTRFPEQYF
-,TRBV29-1,TRBJ1-5,CSVRGGNQPQHF
-,TRBV9,TRBJ2-1,CASSAPIVTGGPRNEQFF
-,TRBV27,TRBJ1-1,CASSLRTGGTEAFF
-,TRBV11-2,TRBJ1-2,CASSLDRSNTGGYTF
-,TRBV9,TRBJ1-1,CASSATATLREAFF
-,TRBV28,TRBJ1-4,CASSSSGMGEKLFF
-,TRBV9,TRBJ1-2,CASSVGLHQMDYGYTF
few,TRBV29-1,TRBJ1-1,CSVKDRGTYTEAFF
-,TRBV6-5,TRBJ1-1,CASSSPGGRNTEAFF
-,TRBV6-1,TRBJ1-3,CASKVTGRGNTIYF
-,TRBV27,TRBJ2-5,CASSSREETQYF
-,TRBV5-1,TRBJ1-1,CASSPGSRQGPNTEAFF
once,TRBV19,TRBJ1-1,CASSIERQGRRYTEAFF
-,TRBV29-1,TRBJ1-2,CSAGGSPNYGYTF